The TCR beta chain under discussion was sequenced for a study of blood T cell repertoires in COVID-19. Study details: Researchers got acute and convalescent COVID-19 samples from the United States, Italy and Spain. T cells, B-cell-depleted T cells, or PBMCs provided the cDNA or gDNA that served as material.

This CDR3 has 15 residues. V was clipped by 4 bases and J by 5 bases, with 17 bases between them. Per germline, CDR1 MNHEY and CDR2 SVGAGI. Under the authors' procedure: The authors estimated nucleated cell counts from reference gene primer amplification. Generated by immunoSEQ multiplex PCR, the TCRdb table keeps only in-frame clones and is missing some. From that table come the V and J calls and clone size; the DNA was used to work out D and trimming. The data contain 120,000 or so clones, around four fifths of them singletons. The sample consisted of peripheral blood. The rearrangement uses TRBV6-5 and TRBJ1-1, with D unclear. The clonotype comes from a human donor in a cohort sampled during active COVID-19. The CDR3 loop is CASSSPREGRTEAFF. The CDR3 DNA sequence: TGTGCCAGCAGTTCCCCCCGAGAGGGAAGAACTGAAGCTTTCTTT.